This entry is about one TCR beta chain. V shed 1 base, J shed 5 bases, and the junction held 7 bases outside the gene matches. CDR1 and CDR2 from the germline V gene are MDHEN and SYDVKM. The CDR3 extends over 16 amino acids. Repertoires were generated with immunoSEQ multiplex PCR, while TCRdb's copy carries only in-frame clones and drops some. Of tens of thousands of clones listed, approximately 92% are singletons. This sample was included in a study of T cell changes during pregnancy in multiple sclerosis. This specimen was peripheral blood, taken in the first trimester of pregnancy. The receptor was derived from a female donor with multiple sclerosis, enrolled in a pregnancy study. The V and J genes are TRBV28 and TRBJ2-3; the match to TRBD2 covers 9 bases. The CDR3 sequence is CASSLLAGGRGDTQYF. The CDR3, as DNA: TGTGCCAGCAGTTTATTGGCGGGAGGGCGGGGAGATACGCAGTATTTT.